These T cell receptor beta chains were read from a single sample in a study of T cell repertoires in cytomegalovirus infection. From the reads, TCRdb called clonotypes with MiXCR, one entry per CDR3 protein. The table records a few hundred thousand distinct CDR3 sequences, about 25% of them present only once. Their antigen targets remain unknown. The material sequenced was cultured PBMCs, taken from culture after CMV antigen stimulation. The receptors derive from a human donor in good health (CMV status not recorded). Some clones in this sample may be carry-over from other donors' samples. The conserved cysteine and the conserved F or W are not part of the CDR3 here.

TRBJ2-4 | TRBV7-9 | ASSPLPGLNAGNIQY
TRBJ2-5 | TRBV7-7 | ASSQGGSQETQY
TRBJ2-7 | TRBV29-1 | SVGGTGGTNEQY
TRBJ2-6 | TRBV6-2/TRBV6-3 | ASSYAGAGANVLT
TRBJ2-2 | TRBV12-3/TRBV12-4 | ASTSLVGDTGELF
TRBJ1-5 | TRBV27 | ASSLFRGPNQPQH
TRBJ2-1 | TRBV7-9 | ASGRGLAMWDEQF
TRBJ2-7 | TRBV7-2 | ASSLYEVLEQY
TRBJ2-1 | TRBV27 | ASSLIRHRSYNEQF
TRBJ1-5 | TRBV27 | ASSLYGAFNQPQH
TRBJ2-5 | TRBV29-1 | SAEQGGQETQY
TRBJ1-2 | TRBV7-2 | ASSEGPGPNYGYT
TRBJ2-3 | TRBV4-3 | ASSQDGTSTDTQY
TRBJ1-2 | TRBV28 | ASSRSGGGYGYT
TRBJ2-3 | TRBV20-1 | SAGDNPGSTDTQY
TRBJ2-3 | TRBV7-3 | ASSQLAGGLDTQY
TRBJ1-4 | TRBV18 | ASSPMSARGEKLF
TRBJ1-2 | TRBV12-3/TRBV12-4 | ASSHRGSYGYT
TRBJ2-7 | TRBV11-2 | ASSFLYEQY
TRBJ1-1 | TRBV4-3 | ASSQDRGGWHTEAF
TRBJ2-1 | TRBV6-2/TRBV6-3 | ASSYSRVQPEQF
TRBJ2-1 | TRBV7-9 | ASRAIGISYNEQF
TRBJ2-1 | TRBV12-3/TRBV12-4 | AGREGYNEQF
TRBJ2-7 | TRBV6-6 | ASSYGGLAGGRSYEQY
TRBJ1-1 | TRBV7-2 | ASSLVGGQTEAF
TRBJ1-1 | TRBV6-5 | ASSLTSWGEAF
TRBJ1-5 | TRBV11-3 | ASSFFLGRVSNQPQH
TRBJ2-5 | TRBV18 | ASSPTGAQETQY
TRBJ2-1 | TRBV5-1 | ASSLAVGVSNEQF
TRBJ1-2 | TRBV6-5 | ASSYASMRERRED
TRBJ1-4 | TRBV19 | ASGRGNPTNEKLF
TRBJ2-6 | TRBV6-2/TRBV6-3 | ASSSGTTSGANVLT
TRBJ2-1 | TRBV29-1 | SVQIPSLSYNEQF
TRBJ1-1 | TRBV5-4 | ASSEDRGGTEAF
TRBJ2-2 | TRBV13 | ASSSVGLAGEVGELF
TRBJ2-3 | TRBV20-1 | SARGYRAGGGTDTQY
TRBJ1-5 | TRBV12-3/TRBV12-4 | ASSNGQGGQPQH
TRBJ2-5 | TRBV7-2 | ASSLGSGSQETQY
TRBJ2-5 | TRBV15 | ATSRAKLAGEETQY
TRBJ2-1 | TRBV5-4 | ASSLLLNNEQF
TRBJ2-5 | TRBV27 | ASSLWFGETQY
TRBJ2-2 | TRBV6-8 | ASRGYRGLNTGELF
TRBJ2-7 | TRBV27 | ASSLTGGQVYEQY
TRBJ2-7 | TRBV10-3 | AIRAGLAEQQY
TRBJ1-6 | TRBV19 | ASSPEGLKPLH
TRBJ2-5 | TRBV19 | ASSRYGQLQETQY
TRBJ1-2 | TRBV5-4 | ASRPPGQTAYGYT
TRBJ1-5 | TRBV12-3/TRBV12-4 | ASSSGQGFDQPQH
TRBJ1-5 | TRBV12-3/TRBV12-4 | ASSFQLNQPQH
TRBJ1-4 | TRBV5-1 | ASSPGDSATNEKLF
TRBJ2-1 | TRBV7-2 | ASSLLASNEQF
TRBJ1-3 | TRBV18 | ASSPPAGAGNTIY
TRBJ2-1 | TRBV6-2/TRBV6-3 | ASRPIRKGTDQPQYRF